This T cell receptor beta chain originates from a study of T cell changes during pregnancy in multiple sclerosis. CDR3 size: 12 residues. Trimming at V came to 6 bases and at J to 9 bases, leaving 1 base not matched to a gene. The germline CDR1 and CDR2 sequences are SNHLY and FYNNEI. The repertoire was sequenced with immunoSEQ multiplex PCR; TCRdb's copy has only in-frame clones and lacks some. The table has 30,000 to 45,000 clones, 91% seen once. The receptor was derived from a female donor in good health, enrolled as a control in a pregnancy study. This sequence joins TRBV2 and TRBJ1-6; TRBD1 agrees at 8 bases. The sequencing used CD4+ T cells from peripheral blood mononuclear cells, collected in the second trimester of pregnancy. CDR3 amino acids: CASRDRVSPLHF. CDR3 nucleotides: TGTGCCAGCAGGGACAGGGTTTCACCCCTCCACTTT.